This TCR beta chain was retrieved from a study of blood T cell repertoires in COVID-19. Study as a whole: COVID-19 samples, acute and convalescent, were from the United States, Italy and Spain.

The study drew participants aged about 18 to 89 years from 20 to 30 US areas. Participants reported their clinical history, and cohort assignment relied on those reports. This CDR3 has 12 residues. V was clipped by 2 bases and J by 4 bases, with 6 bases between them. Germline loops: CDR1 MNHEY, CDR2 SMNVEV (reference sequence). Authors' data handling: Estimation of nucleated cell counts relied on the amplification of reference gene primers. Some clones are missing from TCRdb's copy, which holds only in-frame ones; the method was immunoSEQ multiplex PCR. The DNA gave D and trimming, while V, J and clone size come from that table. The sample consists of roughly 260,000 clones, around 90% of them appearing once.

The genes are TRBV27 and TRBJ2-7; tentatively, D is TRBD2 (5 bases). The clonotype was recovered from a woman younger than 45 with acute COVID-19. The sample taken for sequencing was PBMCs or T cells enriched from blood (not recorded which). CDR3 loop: CASSLRGYEQYF. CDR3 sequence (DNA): TGTGCCAGCAGTTTAAGAGGGTACGAGCAGTACTTC.